The clone carrying this TCR beta chain was seen a few times. Antigen: not known. The ends were cut back, 6 bases at V and 1 base at J, with 10 bases in the middle. CDR1 is MNHNY, CDR2 SVGAGI, per germline (reference sequence). This CDR3 is built from 15 residues. After constant-region reverse-primer amplification, full-length variable regions underwent semi-nested PCR with Nested Universal Primer A. TCRdb re-analysed the 5' RACE reads in MiXCR, keeping a single row per CDR3 protein. The table lists about 10,000 distinct CDR3 sequences, approximately 15% of them singletons. The sorted Tregs were CD4+CD25+CD127-/low cells. Study outcomes and limitations: The larger-cohort validation was restricted to a single TCR beta V-J rearrangement rather than whole repertoires.

The receptor was derived from a female donor with breast cancer. The chain is built from TRBV6-6 and TRBJ2-6; D is uncertain. Sequenced: Tregs sorted from blood. As DNA, the CDR3 is TGTGCCAGCAGACTGGGTTCATCTGGGGCCAACGTCCTGACTTTC. Its translation is CASRLGSSGANVLTF.